The rows below give T cell receptor beta chains drawn from one sample of a study of a mutant IDH1 vaccine in newly diagnosed glioma. The data were produced by immunoSEQ multiplex PCR, yet TCRdb's version contains in-frame clones alone and is incomplete. The top ten clones hold around 0.6% of a sample with 98,000 or so clones, over 85% of them seen once. Here the sequenced sample was PBMCs, taken from a glioma patient treated with radiotherapy, temozolomide or both. Receptors originate from a woman in her forties or fifties with glioma. Both conserved end residues are part of each CDR3. Each record gives: J gene, clone size, D gene, V gene, CDR3 protein, CDR3 DNA. The D gene is left open where the match is weak. For some rows the clone size is stated as once, few or many, or as a class when expanded; others skip it.

>TRBJ2-7|NA|NA|TRBV29-1
CSVGYSYEQYF
TGCAGCGTTGGGTATTCCTACGAGCAGTACTTC
>TRBJ1-3|few|NA|TRBV25-1
CASSESPGNTIYF
TGTGCCAGCAGTGAATCCCCTGGAAACACCATATATTTT
>TRBJ2-3|NA|NA|TRBV5-4
CASSLLGSTDTQYF
TGTGCCAGCAGCTTACTAGGCAGCACAGATACGCAGTATTTT
>TRBJ2-5|NA|TRBD2|TRBV5-4
CASSLDGFGGETQYF
TGTGCCAGCAGCTTGGACGGCTTCGGGGGGGAGACCCAGTACTTC
>TRBJ2-3|NA|TRBD2|TRBV27
CASSFLPSGRDTQYF
TGTGCCAGCAGTTTTTTGCCTAGCGGGAGAGATACGCAGTATTTT
>TRBJ2-7|NA|TRBD1|TRBV6-5
CATKRGQGAYEQYF
TGTGCCACCAAACGGGGACAGGGGGCCTACGAGCAGTACTTC
>TRBJ2-1|NA|NA|TRBV25-1
CASSESRQDYNEQFF
TGTGCCAGCAGTGAAAGTCGTCAGGACTACAATGAGCAGTTCTTC
>TRBJ2-5|NA|NA|TRBV14
CASSTHPRDTQETQYF
TGTGCCAGCTCGACACACCCCAGGGACACCCAAGAGACCCAGTACTTC
>TRBJ2-3|NA|TRBD1|TRBV4-1
CASSRGQGLSDTQYF
TGCGCCAGCAGCCGGGGACAGGGTTTATCAGATACGCAGTATTTT
>TRBJ1-6|NA|NA|TRBV28
CASSWGGAYNSPLHF
TGTGCCAGCAGCTGGGGTGGGGCCTATAATTCACCCCTCCACTTT
>TRBJ2-7|NA|TRBD2|TRBV28
CASSILAGGSYEQYF
TGTGCCAGCAGCATACTAGCGGGAGGGTCCTACGAGCAGTACTTC
>TRBJ1-4|NA|NA|TRBV9
CASSVGSNNEKLFF
TGTGCCAGCAGCGTGGGGTCGAATAATGAAAAACTGTTTTTT
>TRBJ2-7|NA|NA|TRBV10-3
CAISEGQGRGGYEQYF
TGTGCCATCAGTGAGGGGCAGGGCAGGGGTGGCTACGAGCAGTACTTC
>TRBJ1-5|NA|TRBD1|TRBV6-5
CASSSTGVSNQPQHF
TGTGCCAGCAGCTCTACAGGGGTTAGCAATCAGCCCCAGCATTTT
>TRBJ1-1|few|NA|TRBV9
CASSDSPVAPNTEAFF
TGTGCCAGCAGCGATTCCCCCGTGGCTCCGAACACTGAAGCTTTCTTT
>TRBJ2-1|NA|TRBD1|TRBV9
CASSVGTGNNEQFF
TGTGCCAGCAGCGTAGGGACAGGGAACAATGAGCAGTTCTTC
>TRBJ2-6|NA|NA|TRBV5-1
CASTQGSGANVLTF
TGCGCCAGCACCCAAGGCTCTGGGGCCAACGTCCTGACTTTC
>TRBJ2-1|NA|NA|TRBV6-1
CASSVRVRNEQFF
TGTGCCAGCAGTGTGAGGGTTCGGAATGAGCAGTTCTTC
>TRBJ1-3|NA|NA|TRBV18
CASSPAIGNTIYF
TGTGCCAGCTCCCCGGCAATTGGAAACACCATATATTTT
>TRBJ1-1|NA|TRBD1|TRBV12-5
CASGFASRGRGPFNTEAFF
TGTGCTAGTGGTTTCGCCTCGAGGGGCAGGGGGCCATTTAACACTGAAGCTTTCTTT
>TRBJ1-2|once|NA|TRBV6-1
CASSEGPDRQYGYTF
TGTGCCAGCAGTGAAGGTCCGGACAGACAATATGGCTACACCTTC
>TRBJ2-7|NA|NA|TRBV13
CASSLELAPGEQYF
TGTGCCAGCAGCTTAGAACTAGCCCCCGGGGAGCAGTACTTC
>TRBJ1-6|NA|NA|TRBV7-8
CASSLGGGNSPLHF
TGTGCCAGCAGCTTAGGGGGAGGTAATTCACCCCTCCACTTT
>TRBJ2-2|NA|NA|TRBV9
CASSVGATARTGELFF
TGTGCCAGCAGCGTAGGCGCGACAGCCAGAACCGGGGAGCTGTTTTTT
>TRBJ1-1|NA|TRBD1|TRBV28
CASSLFRQGAVDTEAFF
TGTGCCAGCAGTTTATTCCGACAGGGGGCTGTGGACACTGAAGCTTTCTTT
>TRBJ1-1|NA|NA|TRBV28
CASISPRRDRLHEAFF
TGTGCCAGCATCTCGCCCCGGCGAGACAGGTTGCATGAAGCTTTCTTT
>TRBJ1-1|once|NA|TRBV19
CASSLGAEAFF
TGTGCCAGTAGTCTAGGGGCTGAAGCTTTCTTT
>TRBJ1-1|NA|NA|TRBV29-1
CSVEESMNTEAFF
TGCAGCGTTGAAGAGAGTATGAACACTGAAGCTTTCTTT
>TRBJ2-6|once|NA|TRBV11-2
CASSLVARNSGANVLTF
TGTGCCAGCAGCTTAGTGGCCCGTAATTCTGGGGCCAACGTCCTGACTTTC
>TRBJ1-2|NA|TRBD1|TRBV5-1
CASSLRDSLNYGYTF
TGCGCCAGCAGCTTGCGGGACAGCCTTAACTATGGCTACACCTTC
>TRBJ1-2|NA|TRBD1|TRBV19
CASSPGQGAGYTF
TGTGCCAGTAGCCCGGGACAGGGAGCTGGCTACACCTTC
>TRBJ2-7|NA|TRBD1|TRBV7-4
CASLSRQGPYEQYF
TGTGCCAGTCTGTCGAGACAGGGCCCCTACGAGCAGTACTTC
>TRBJ1-1|NA|NA|TRBV27
CASSPGLDSLMNTEAFF
TGTGCCAGCAGTCCAGGGCTGGACAGCCTCATGAACACTGAAGCTTTCTTT
>TRBJ2-1|NA|NA|TRBV10-2
CASSGGYRGEQFF
TGCGCCAGCAGTGGAGGGTATCGGGGTGAGCAGTTCTTC
>TRBJ2-7|NA|NA|TRBV2
CAIPRAGRAPNEQYF
TGTGCCATCCCGAGGGCGGGACGCGCCCCCAACGAGCAGTACTTC
>TRBJ1-1|NA|TRBD1|TRBV7-9
CASSPRDRGAEAFF
TGTGCCAGCAGCCCACGGGACAGGGGAGCTGAAGCTTTCTTT
>TRBJ2-1|NA|NA|TRBV9
CASREGNEQFF
TGTGCCAGCAGGGAGGGGAATGAGCAGTTCTTC
>TRBJ1-2|NA|NA|TRBV28
CATTFQGPIYGYTF
TGTGCCACCACATTCCAGGGGCCTATCTATGGCTACACCTTC
>TRBJ2-7|NA|NA|TRBV7-3
CASSPGSGSYEQYF
TGTGCCAGCAGTCCTGGGAGCGGCTCCTACGAGCAGTACTTC
>TRBJ2-1|NA|NA|TRBV6-1
CASSDQGGAREQFF
TGTGCCAGCAGTGACCAGGGGGGGGCGCGAGAGCAGTTCTTC
>TRBJ2-1|NA|TRBD2|TRBV25-1
CASSGLAGGSYNEQFF
TGTGCCAGCAGTGGACTAGCGGGAGGCTCCTACAATGAGCAGTTCTTC